Listed here are 24 T cell receptor beta chains from one sample, sequenced in a study of neurological immune-mediated disorders. From the 5' RACE reads, TCRdb called clonotypes with MiXCR, one entry per CDR3 protein. The sample gives roughly 47,000 distinct CDR3 sequences, 4.5% of which show up once; roughly 5.6% is in the top ten. The sequenced sample consisted of PBMCs. Receptors originate from a woman aged 55-69 years with multiple sclerosis.

This rearrangement joins TRBV5-1 to TRBJ2-7; D might be TRBD1 (5 bases). Germline CDR1 and CDR2: SGHRS and YFSETQ. CDR3 length equals 14 residues. V dropped 3 bases and J dropped 7 bases, with 17 bases sitting between them. The CDR3: CASSWTERAGEQYF. The CDR3 DNA reads TGCGCCAGCAGCTGGACGGAAAGGGCAGGGGAGCAGTACTTC.

This clonotype showed up many times. This chain uses TRBV12-3 or TRBV12-4 with TRBJ2-3; TRBD2 aligns across 8 bases. V was pared by 2 bases and J by 8 bases, with 9 bases of the junction left unmatched. The CDR3 is made up of 15 amino acids. CDR3 coding DNA: TGTGCCAGCAGTTTATTCGGGGGGGCCGCAGGTACGCAGTATTTT. Encoded protein: CASSLFGGAAGTQYF.

In this sample, this clonotype turned up many times. This rearrangement joins TRBV5-1 to TRBJ2-5, with a tentative D call TRBD1 (6 bases). The germline CDR1 and CDR2 sequences are SGHRS and YFSETQ. The CDR3 covers 15 residues. V gave up 3 bases and J gave up 0 bases, with 12 bases separating them. The CDR3 reads CASSWGTGHQETQYF. CDR3 coding DNA: TGCGCCAGCAGCTGGGGAACAGGGCACCAAGAGACCCAGTACTTC.

The chain carries TRBV3-1 and TRBJ2-1, with 15 bases fitting TRBD2. The ends lost 4 bases at V and 9 bases at J; junction bases unmatched: 4. Per germline, CDR1 LGHDT and CDR2 YNNKEL (reference sequence). The CDR3 spans 15 residues. In nucleotides, the CDR3 is TGTGCCAGCAGCCGAGGACTAGCGGGAGGGAGTGAGCAGTTCTTC. This sequence encodes CASSRGLAGGSEQFF.

This clonotype appeared many times. The chain is built from TRBV7-2 and TRBJ2-5; D unclear. Germline V gene lookup returns CDR1 SGHTA and CDR2 FQGNSA. The CDR3 is 15 amino acids. V dropped 1 base and J dropped 5 bases, with 14 bases sitting between them. The CDR3 region is CASSLGGWVRETQYF. CDR3 sequence (DNA): TGTGCCAGCAGCTTAGGAGGCTGGGTCCGGGAGACCCAGTACTTC.

This clonotype showed up many times. The chain has TRBV24-1 and TRBJ2-2, with 7 positions matching TRBD1. This CDR3 has 16 residues. Trimming at V came to 5 bases and at J to 5 bases, leaving 10 bases not matched to a gene. Germline V lookup: CDR1 KGHDR, CDR2 SFDVKD. CDR3 DNA: TGTGCCACCAGTGGTCCGGGACAGACCAGAACCGGGGAGCTGTTTTTT. It encodes CATSGPGQTRTGELFF.

Many counts were recorded for this clonotype. The chain recombines TRBV7-3 with TRBJ2-3; D uncertain. CDR1 is SGHTA and CDR2 is FQGTGA in the germline V gene. CDR3 length equals 14 residues. Trimming took off 2 bases at V and 2 bases at J, with 8 bases between the two ends. Written as DNA, the CDR3 is TGTGCCAGCAGCTTACCCATACTCACAGATACGCAGTATTTT. It is translated as CASSLPILTDTQYF.

This chain links TRBV20-1 with TRBJ1-1, with D maybe TRBD1 (5 bases). CDR1 DFQATT and CDR2 SNEGSKA come from the germline V gene (reference sequence). V lost 2 bases and J lost 11, with 12 bases in between. The CDR3 runs to 11 residues. CDR3 sequence (DNA): TGCAGTGCTAGAAAGGACATGTGGGCTTTCTTT. It encodes CSARKDMWAFF.

This clonotype was seen repeatedly, ten times or more. The chain has TRBV12-3 or TRBV12-4 and TRBJ1-4; tentative D call: TRBD1 (5 bases). The V gene lost 5 bases and the J gene lost 7 bases, with 17 bases spanning the gap. The CDR3 totals 15 residues. CDR3: CASSPFGAAAEKLFF. The CDR3, as DNA: TGTGCCAGCAGTCCCTTTGGGGCAGCGGCTGAAAAACTGTTTTTT.

This clonotype showed up just a few times. The V call is TRBV5-4, the J call TRBJ1-2; D might be TRBD1 (5 bases). V lost 3 bases, J lost 3 bases, and 9 bases lay in between. Germline-derived CDR1 and CDR2 are SGHNT and YYREEE (reference sequence). This CDR3 contains 13 residues. The CDR3 loop reads CASSSPTDYGYTF. The DNA of the CDR3 is TGTGCCAGCAGCTCACCGACAGACTATGGCTACACCTTC.

This clonotype turned up a few times. This rearrangement joins TRBV5-1 to TRBJ2-1; weak D call: TRBD2 (5 bases). Trimming took 8 bases from V and 4 from J, leaving 22 bases between them. Looked up from germline, CDR1 is SGHRS and CDR2 is YFSETQ. The CDR3 sequence is 16 residues long. The CDR3 reads CASRPGAGGGYNEQFF. The DNA of the CDR3 is TGCGCCAGTAGGCCGGGTGCAGGTGGAGGTTACAATGAGCAGTTCTTC.

This clonotype was observed many times. V gene TRBV7-2 combines with J gene TRBJ1-2, with a weak D call TRBD1 (6 bases). This CDR3 region has 15 residues. Germline V CDR1 and CDR2: SGHTA, FQGNSA. The V end lost 0 bases, the J end lost 4 bases, and 12 bases lay between the germline ends. For the CDR3, the DNA is TGTGCCAGCAGCTTAGCGGGGGGCGCAGGCTATGGCTACACCTTC. This codes for CASSLAGGAGYGYTF.

In its sample, this clonotype was seen many times. The rearrangement uses TRBV20-1 and TRBJ2-1; 9 bases are shared with TRBD2. The V and J ends lost 8 bases and 6 bases, in that order; junction bases with no gene match: 14. CDR1 is DFQATT, CDR2 SNEGSKA, per germline (reference sequence). There are 15 residues in the CDR3. The CDR3: CSPNQLAGRGNEQFF. CDR3 bases: TGCAGTCCGAACCAGCTAGCGGGGAGGGGCAATGAGCAGTTCTTC.

This clonotype has a count of ten or more. This chain joins TRBV9 and TRBJ2-5, with D perhaps TRBD2 (5 bases). This CDR3 is 16 amino acids long. Trimming took off 0 bases at V and 5 bases at J, with 17 bases between the two ends. Germline V CDR1 and CDR2: SGDLS, YYNGEE. CDR3 sequence (DNA): TGTGCCAGCAGCGTAGGGGTGGACTCGACAAGCGAGACCCAGTACTTC. Translated: CASSVGVDSTSETQYF. Looking up the rest from reference TRBV9 and TRBJ2-5 gives the full variable domain: DSGVTQTPKHLITATGQRVTLRCSPRSGDLSVYWYQQSLDQGLQFLIQYYNGEERAKGNILERFSAQQFPDLHSELNLSSLELGDSALYFCASSVGVDSTSETQYFGPGTRLLVL.

In its sample, this clonotype was seen many times. The V and J genes are TRBV4-1 and TRBJ2-1; possibly TRBD2 for D (6 bases). Between the trimmed V and J ends, which lost 0 bases and 5 bases, there was a span of 11 bases. The CDR3 runs 15 residues. CDR1 and CDR2 (germline): MGHRA, YSYEKL. CDR3: CASSQDRLGNNEQFF. The CDR3 nucleotides are TGCGCCAGCAGCCAAGACCGACTAGGGAACAATGAGCAGTTCTTC.

In its sample, this clonotype was seen a few times. CDR3 nucleotides: TGTGCCAGCAGGGAAAGCGGGGGGACAACTAGCACAGATACGCAGTATTTT. Translated, it gives CASRESGGTTSTDTQYF. The chain recombines TRBV10-3 with TRBJ2-3, with TRBD2 matching over 9 bases. V shed 10 bases, J shed 0 bases, and the junction held 14 bases outside the gene matches. The V gene's germline CDR1 is ENHRY and CDR2 SYGVKD. The CDR3 loop spans 17 amino acids.

This clonotype was detected many times. The genes are TRBV20-1 and TRBJ2-7; D is possibly TRBD2 (6 bases). The CDR3 length is 13 residues. CDR1 DFQATT and CDR2 SNEGSKA come from the germline V gene (reference sequence). Trimming took off 4 bases at V and 4 bases at J, with 14 bases between the two ends. CDR3 amino acids: CSATGDRTYEQYF. The CDR3 bases are TGCAGTGCTACGGGGGATAGGACTTACGAGCAGTACTTC.

This clonotype was picked up a small number of times. A much larger clone lies one base from this, so it may be a read error. The chain links TRBV12-3 or TRBV12-4 to TRBJ2-7; D is undetermined. The V end lost 6 bases, the J end lost 2 bases, and 14 bases lay between the germline ends. CDR3 length: 14 residues. For the CDR3, the DNA is TGTGCCAGCAGCCCTCTAAAGGGCACCTACGAGCAGTACTTC. Its protein is CASSPLKGTYEQYF.

This clonotype has ten or more counts. This rearrangement joins TRBV4-3 to TRBJ1-2; TRBD1 might be the D (6 bases). The germline V and J ends were trimmed by 7 bases and 4 bases, with 16 bases remaining between them. CDR3 length equals 14 residues. CDR1 LGHNA and CDR2 YSLEER come from the germline V gene. The CDR3 reads CASTPSQGSYGYTF. The CDR3 DNA sequence: TGCGCCAGCACCCCATCCCAGGGGTCCTATGGCTACACCTTC.

This clonotype came up many times. The DNA for the CDR3 is TGCAGTGCTAGGGAGACTAGCGGGGGAGATGAGCAGTTCTTC. It is translated as CSARETSGGDEQFF. This chain links TRBV20-1 with TRBJ2-1; 12 bases agree with TRBD2. Germline V gene sequence: CDR1 DFQATT, CDR2 SNEGSKA (reference sequence). The CDR3 is made up of 14 amino acids. Trimming removed 3 bases from V and 8 bases from J; junction bases left unmatched: 5.

This sequence joins TRBV5-1 and TRBJ2-2; 7 bases map to TRBD2. V was clipped by 4 bases and J by 4 bases; unmatched bases: 7. This CDR3 comprises 15 residues. CDR1 is SGHRS and CDR2 is YFSETQ in the germline V gene. The DNA for the CDR3 is TGCGCCAGCAGCGTTAGCGGGTCAGGCACCGGGGAGCTGTTTTTT. Encoded protein: CASSVSGSGTGELFF.

This clonotype showed up many times. The rearrangement uses TRBV9 and TRBJ2-2; tentative D call: TRBD2 (6 bases). There are 14 residues in the CDR3. Germline CDR1 and CDR2: SGDLS and YYNGEE. V shed 4 bases and J shed 6 bases, with 13 bases lying between them. The CDR3 protein is CASSPRLGSGELFF. The CDR3 DNA follows: TGTGCCAGCAGCCCGCGACTAGGCTCCGGGGAGCTGTTTTTT.

This clonotype was picked up a small number of times. The J gene is TRBJ2-3, the V gene TRBV7-8; the D gene is possibly TRBD1 (6 bases). The V end was cut by 8 bases, the J end by 0 bases, with 15 bases between. CDR3 length: 15 amino acids. CDR1 SGHVS and CDR2 FQNEAQ come from the germline V gene. CDR3 bases: TGTGCCAGCCTTGGGACAAGGATCAGCACAGATACGCAGTATTTT. Translation gives CASLGTRISTDTQYF.

Ten or more counts support this clonotype. The rearrangement uses TRBV4-2 and TRBJ2-7; 10 bases align to TRBD1. The CDR3 spans 14 residues. The trim removed 6 bases at V and 5 bases at J, leaving 7 bases unmatched. Germline CDR1 and CDR2: LGHNA and YNFKEQ. The CDR3 bases are TGTGCCAGCAGTTTAGACAGGGGGCAAAACGAGCAGTACTTC. Translated, it gives CASSLDRGQNEQYF.